This T cell receptor (beta chain) was sequenced for a study of spatial heterogeneity in lung cancer. Germline V gives CDR1 SGHVS, CDR2 FNYEAQ. The CDR3 loop spans 16 amino acids. V was trimmed by 5 bases and J by 0 bases, leaving 17 bases between them. Time point described: sample taken at primary tumor resection. Tumor, nontumor lung or frozen PBMC supplied whole RNA that was sequenced unsorted. TCRdb reprocessed the 5' RACE reads with MiXCR, giving one entry per CDR3 protein. The data hold 3,000 to 4,000 distinct CDR3 sequences, with 5.5% to 8% observed a single time. Sequenced here: normal lung tissue next to the tumor, sampled at surgery. This clonotype originated in a male donor with early-stage non-small cell lung cancer. The rearrangement uses TRBV7-6 and TRBJ2-7, with D possibly TRBD1 on 6 matching bases. CDR3 bases: TGTGCCAGCAGCGTAACGACAGGCCCGAGCTCCTACGAGCAGTACTTC. Its translation is CASSVTTGPSSYEQYF.